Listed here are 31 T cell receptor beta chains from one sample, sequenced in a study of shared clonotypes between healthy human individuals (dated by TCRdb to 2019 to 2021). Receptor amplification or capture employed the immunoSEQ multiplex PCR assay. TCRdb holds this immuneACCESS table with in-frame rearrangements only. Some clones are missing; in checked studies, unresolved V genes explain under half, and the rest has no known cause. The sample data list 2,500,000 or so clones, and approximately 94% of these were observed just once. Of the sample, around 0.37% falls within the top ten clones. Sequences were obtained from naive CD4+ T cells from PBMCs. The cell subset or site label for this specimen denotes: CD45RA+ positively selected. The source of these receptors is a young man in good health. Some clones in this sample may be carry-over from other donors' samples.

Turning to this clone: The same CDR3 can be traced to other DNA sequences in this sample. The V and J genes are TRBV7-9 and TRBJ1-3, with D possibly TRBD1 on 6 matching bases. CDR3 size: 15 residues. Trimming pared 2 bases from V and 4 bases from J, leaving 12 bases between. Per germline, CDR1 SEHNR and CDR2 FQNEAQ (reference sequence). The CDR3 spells CASSLTGGSGNTIYF. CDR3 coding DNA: TGTGCCAGCAGCTTAACCGGGGGCTCGGGAAACACCATATATTTT.

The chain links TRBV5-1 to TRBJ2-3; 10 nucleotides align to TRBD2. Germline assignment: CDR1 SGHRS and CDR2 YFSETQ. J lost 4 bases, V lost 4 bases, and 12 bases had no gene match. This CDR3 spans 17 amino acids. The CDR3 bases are TGCGCCAGCAGCCCCTCTCTAGCGGGAGTTTACGCAGATACGCAGTATTTT. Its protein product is CASSPSLAGVYADTQYF.

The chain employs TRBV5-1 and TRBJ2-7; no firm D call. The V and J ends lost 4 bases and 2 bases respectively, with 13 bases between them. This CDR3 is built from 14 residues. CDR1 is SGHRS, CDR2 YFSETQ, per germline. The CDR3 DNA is TGCGCCAGCAGCCCAATCACTTCGACCTACGAGCAGTACTTC. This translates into CASSPITSTYEQYF.

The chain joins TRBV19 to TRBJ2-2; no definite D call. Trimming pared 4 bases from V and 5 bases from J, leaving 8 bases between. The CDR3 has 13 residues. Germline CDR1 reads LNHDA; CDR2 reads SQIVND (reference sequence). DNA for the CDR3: TGTGCCAGTAGTACAGGACGGACCGGGGAGCTGTTTTTT. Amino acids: CASSTGRTGELFF.

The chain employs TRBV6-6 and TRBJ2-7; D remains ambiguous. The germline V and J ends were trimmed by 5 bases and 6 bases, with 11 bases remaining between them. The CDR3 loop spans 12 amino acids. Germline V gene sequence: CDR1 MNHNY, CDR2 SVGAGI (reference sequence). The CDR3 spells CASSLRSSEQYF. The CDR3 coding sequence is TGTGCCAGCAGTCTCCGGAGCTCCGAGCAGTACTTC.

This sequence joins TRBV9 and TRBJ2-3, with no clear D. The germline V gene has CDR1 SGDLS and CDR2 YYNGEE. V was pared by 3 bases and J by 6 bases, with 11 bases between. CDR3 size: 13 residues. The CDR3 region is CASSDLGLDTQYF. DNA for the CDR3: TGTGCCAGCAGCGATTTAGGGTTGGATACGCAGTATTTT.

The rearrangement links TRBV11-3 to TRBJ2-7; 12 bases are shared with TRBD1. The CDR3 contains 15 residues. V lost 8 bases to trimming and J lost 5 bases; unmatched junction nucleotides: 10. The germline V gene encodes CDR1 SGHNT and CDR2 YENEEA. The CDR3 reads CASGNGGQGAHEQYF. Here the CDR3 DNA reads TGTGCCAGCGGGAATGGGGGACAGGGGGCCCACGAGCAGTACTTC. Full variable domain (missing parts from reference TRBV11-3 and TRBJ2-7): EAGVVQSPRYKIIEKKQPVAFWCNPISGHNTLYWYLQNLGQGPELLIRYENEEAVDDSQLPKDRFSAERLKGVDSTLKIQPAELGDSAVYLCASGNGGQGAHEQYFGPGTRLTVT.

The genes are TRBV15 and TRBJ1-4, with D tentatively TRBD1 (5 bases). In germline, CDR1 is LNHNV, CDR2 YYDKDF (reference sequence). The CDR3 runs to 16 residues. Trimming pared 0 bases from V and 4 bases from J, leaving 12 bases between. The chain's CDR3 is CATSRERGAGNEKLFF. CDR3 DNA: TGTGCCACCAGCAGAGAACGAGGGGCGGGTAATGAAAAACTGTTTTTT. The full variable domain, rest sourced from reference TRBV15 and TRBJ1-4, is DAMVIQNPRYQVTQFGKPVTLSCSQTLNHNVMYWYQQKSSQAPKLLFHYYDKDFNNEADTPDNFQSRRPNTSFCFLDIRSPGLGDTAMYLCATSRERGAGNEKLFFGSGTQLSVL.

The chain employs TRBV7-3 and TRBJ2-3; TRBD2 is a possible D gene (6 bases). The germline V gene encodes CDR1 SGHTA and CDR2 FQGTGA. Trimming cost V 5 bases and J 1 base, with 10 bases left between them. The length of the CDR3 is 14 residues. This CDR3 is CASSRETRTDTQYF. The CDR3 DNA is TGTGCCAGCAGCCGGGAGACTCGCACAGATACGCAGTATTTT.

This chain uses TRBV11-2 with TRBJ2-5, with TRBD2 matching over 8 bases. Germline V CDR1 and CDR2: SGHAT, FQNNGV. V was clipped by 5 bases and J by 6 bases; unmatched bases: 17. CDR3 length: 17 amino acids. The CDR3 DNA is TGTGCCAGCAGCCCGGTGAGGGGTAGCGGGAATCTGAAGACCCAGTACTTC. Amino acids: CASSPVRGSGNLKTQYF.

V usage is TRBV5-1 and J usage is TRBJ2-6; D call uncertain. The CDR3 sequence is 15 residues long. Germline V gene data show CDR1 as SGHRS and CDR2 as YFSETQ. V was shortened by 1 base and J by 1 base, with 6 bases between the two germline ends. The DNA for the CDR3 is TGCGCCAGCAGCTTGTGGGGTTCTGGGGCCAACGTCCTGACTTTC. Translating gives CASSLWGSGANVLTF.

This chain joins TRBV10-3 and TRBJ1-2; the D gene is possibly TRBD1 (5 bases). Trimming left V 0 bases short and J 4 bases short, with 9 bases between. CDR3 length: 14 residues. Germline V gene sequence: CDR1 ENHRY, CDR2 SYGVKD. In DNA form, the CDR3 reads TGTGCCATCAGTGAGTCGACAGCTATCTATGGCTACACCTTC. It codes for CAISESTAIYGYTF.

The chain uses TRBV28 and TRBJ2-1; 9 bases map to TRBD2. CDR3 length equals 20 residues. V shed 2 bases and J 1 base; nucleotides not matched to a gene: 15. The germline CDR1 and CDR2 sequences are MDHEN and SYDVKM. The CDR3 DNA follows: TGTGCCAGCAGTTTACCCCCCGGGGATAGCGGGAGAGGGTCCTACAATGAGCAGTTCTTC. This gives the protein CASSLPPGDSGRGSYNEQFF.

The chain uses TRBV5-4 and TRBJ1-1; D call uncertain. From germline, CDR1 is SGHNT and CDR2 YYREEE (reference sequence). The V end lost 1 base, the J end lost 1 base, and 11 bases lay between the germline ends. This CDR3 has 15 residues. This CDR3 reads CASSLPQDTNTEAFF. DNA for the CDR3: TGTGCCAGCAGCTTGCCTCAGGATACGAACACTGAAGCTTTCTTT.

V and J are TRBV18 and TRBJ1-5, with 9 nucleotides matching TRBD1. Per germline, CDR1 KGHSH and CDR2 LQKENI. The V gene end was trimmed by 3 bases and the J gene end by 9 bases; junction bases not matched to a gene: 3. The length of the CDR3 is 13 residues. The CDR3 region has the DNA TGTGCCAGCTCACCGGACAGGGGTTGGCCCCAGCATTTT. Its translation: CASSPDRGWPQHF.

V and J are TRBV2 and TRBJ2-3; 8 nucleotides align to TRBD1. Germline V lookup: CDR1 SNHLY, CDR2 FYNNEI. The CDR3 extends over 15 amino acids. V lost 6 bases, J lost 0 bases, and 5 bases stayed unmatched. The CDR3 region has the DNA TGTGCCAGCAGGTATCAGGGGGCAAGCACAGATACGCAGTATTTT. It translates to CASRYQGASTDTQYF.

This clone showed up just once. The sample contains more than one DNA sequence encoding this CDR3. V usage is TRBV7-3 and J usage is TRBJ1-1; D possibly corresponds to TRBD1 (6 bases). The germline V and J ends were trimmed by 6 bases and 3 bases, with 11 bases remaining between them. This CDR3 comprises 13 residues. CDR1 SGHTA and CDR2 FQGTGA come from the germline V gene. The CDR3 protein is CASSSTGHTEAFF. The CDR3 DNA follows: TGTGCCAGCAGTTCCACAGGGCACACTGAAGCTTTCTTT.

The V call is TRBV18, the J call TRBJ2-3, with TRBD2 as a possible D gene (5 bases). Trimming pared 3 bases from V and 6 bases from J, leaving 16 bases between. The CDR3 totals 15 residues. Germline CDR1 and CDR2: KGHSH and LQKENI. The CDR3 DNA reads TGTGCCAGCTCACCGCGGCTAGCCACATCGGATACGCAGTATTTT. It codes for CASSPRLATSDTQYF. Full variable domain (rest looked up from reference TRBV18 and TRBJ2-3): NAGVMQNPRHLVRRRGQEARLRCSPMKGHSHVYWYRQLPEEGLKFMVYLQKENIIDESGMPKERFSAEFPKEGPSILRIQQVVRGDSAAYFCASSPRLATSDTQYFGPGTRLTVL.

As DNA, the CDR3 is TGTGCCAGCAGTGCCTCCCACGACGCTGCCTACGAGCAGTACTTC. Amino acids: CASSASHDAAYEQYF. The rearrangement joins TRBV25-1 to TRBJ2-7; D call uncertain. CDR1 is MGHDK, CDR2 SYGVNS, per germline. Trimming removed 4 bases at V and 2 bases at J, with 15 bases between. The CDR3 length is 15 residues.

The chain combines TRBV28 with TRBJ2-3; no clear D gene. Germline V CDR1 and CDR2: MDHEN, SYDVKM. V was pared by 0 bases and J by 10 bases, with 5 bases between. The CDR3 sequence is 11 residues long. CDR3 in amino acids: CASSLWAAQYF. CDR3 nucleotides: TGTGCCAGCAGTTTATGGGCCGCGCAGTATTTT. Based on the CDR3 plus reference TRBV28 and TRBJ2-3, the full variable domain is DVKVTQSSRYLVKRTGEKVFLECVQDMDHENMFWYRQDPGLGLRLIYFSYDVKMKEKGDIPEGYSVSREKKERFSLILESASTNQTSMYLCASSLWAAQYFGPGTRLTVL.

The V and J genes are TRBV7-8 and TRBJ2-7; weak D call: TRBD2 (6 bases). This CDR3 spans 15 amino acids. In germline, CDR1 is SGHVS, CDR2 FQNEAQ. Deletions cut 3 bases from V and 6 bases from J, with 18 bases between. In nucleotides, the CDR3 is TGTGCCAGCAGCTTCACCCCTTGGACGCGGGGCGAGCAGTACTTC. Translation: CASSFTPWTRGEQYF.

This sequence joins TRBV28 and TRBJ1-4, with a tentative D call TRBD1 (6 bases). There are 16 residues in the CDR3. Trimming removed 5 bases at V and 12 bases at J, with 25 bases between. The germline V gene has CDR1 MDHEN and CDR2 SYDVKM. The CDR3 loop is CASSITGKRGMRELFF. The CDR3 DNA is TGTGCCAGCAGTATAACAGGGAAAAGGGGAATGAGGGAACTGTTTTTT. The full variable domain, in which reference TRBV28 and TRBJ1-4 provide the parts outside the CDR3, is DVKVTQSSRYLVKRTGEKVFLECVQDMDHENMFWYRQDPGLGLRLIYFSYDVKMKEKGDIPEGYSVSREKKERFSLILESASTNQTSMYLCASSITGKRGMRELFFGSGTQLSVL.

The CDR3 DNA reads TGTGCCAGCAGTGAGAGGCGGACTGAAGCTTTCTTT. Protein sequence: CASSERRTEAFF. J is TRBJ1-1 and V is TRBV2; D remains ambiguous. CDR1 SNHLY and CDR2 FYNNEI come from the germline V gene. The V end was cut by 3 bases, the J end by 5 bases, with 7 bases between. There are 12 residues in the CDR3.

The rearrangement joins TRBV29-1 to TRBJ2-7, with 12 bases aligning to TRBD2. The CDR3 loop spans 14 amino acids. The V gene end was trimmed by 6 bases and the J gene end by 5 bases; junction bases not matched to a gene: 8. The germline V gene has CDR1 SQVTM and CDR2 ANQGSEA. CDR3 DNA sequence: TGCAGCGTACGAACTAGCGGGAGGCTGAACGAGCAGTACTTC. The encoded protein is CSVRTSGRLNEQYF.

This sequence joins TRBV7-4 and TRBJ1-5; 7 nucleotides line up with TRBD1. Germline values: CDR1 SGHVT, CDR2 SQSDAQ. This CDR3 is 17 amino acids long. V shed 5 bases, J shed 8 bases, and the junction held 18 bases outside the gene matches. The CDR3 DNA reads TGTGCCAGCAGCCTCGACGGGACAGTTAGAAATCTGGAGCCCCAGCATTTT. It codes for CASSLDGTVRNLEPQHF.

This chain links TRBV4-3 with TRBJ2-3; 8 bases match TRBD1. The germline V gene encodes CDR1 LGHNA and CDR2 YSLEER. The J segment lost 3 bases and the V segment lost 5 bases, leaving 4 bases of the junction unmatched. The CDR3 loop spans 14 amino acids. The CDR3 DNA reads TGCGCCAGCAGCAAAAACAGGGGGACAGATACGCAGTATTTT. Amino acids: CASSKNRGTDTQYF.

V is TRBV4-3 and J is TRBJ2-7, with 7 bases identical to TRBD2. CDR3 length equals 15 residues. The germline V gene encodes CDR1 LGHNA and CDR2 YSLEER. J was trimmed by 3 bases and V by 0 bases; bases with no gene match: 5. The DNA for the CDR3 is TGCGCCAGCAGCCAAGAAGGGCGGGAGTACTACGAGCAGTACTTC. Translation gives CASSQEGREYYEQYF.

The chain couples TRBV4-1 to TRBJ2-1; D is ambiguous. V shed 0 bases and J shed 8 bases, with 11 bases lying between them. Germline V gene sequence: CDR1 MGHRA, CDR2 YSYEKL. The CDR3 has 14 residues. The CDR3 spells CASSQDLNADEQFF. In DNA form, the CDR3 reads TGCGCCAGCAGCCAAGACCTAAATGCGGATGAGCAGTTCTTC.

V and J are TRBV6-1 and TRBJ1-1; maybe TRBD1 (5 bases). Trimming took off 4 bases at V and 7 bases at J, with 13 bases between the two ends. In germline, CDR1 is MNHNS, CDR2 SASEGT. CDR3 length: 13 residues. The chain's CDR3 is CASSGSGLLEAFF. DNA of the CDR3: TGTGCCAGCAGTGGGTCGGGACTACTTGAAGCTTTCTTT.

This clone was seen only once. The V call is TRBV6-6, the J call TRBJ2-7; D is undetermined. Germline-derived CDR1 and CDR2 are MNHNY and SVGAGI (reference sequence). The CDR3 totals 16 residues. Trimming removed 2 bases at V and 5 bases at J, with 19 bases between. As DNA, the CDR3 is TGTGCCAGCAGTTACCTAGTCCTGGGGTCGGGCGACGAGCAGTACTTC. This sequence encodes CASSYLVLGSGDEQYF.

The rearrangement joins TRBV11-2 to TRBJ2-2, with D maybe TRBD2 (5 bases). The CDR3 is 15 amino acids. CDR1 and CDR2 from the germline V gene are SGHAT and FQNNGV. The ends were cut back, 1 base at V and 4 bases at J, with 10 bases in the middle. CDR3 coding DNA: TGTGCCAGCAGCTTAGTGGGAGCGGTCACCGGGGAGCTGTTTTTT. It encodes CASSLVGAVTGELFF.